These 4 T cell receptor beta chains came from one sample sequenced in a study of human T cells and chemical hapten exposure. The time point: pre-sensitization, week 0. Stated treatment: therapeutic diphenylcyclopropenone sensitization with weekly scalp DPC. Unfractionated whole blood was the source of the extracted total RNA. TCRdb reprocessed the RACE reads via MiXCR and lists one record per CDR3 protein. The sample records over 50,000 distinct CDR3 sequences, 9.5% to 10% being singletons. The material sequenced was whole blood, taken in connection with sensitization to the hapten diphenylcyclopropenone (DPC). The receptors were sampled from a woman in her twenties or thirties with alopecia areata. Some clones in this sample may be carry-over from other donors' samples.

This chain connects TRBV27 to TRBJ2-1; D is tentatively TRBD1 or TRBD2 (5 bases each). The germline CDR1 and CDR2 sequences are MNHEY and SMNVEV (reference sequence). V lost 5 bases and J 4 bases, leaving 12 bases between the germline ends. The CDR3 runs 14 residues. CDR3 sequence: CASSLGDGYNEQFF. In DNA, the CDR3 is TGTGCCAGCAGTCTGGGGGACGGATACAATGAGCAGTTCTTC.

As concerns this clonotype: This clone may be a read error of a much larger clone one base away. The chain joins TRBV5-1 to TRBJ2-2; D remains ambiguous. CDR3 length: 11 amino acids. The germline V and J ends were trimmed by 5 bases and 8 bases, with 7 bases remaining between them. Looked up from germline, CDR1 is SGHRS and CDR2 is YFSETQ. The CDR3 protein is CASRREGELFF. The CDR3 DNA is TGCGCCAGCAGAAGGGAAGGGGAGCTGTTTTTT.

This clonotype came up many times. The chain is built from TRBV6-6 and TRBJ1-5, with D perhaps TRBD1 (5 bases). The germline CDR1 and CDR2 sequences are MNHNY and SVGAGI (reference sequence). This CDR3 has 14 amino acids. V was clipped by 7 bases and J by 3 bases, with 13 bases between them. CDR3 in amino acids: CASTPRGPNQPQHF. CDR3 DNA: TGTGCCAGCACCCCTAGGGGCCCCAATCAGCCCCAGCATTTT.

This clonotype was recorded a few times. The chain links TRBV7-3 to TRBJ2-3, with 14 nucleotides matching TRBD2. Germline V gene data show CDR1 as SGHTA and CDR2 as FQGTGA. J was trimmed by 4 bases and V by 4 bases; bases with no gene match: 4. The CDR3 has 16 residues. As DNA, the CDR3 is TGTGCCAGCAGCTCCGGGACTAGCGGGGGAGCAGATACGCAGTATTTT. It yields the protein CASSSGTSGGADTQYF.